This is a list of T cell receptor beta chains from one sample in a study of cytomegalovirus exposure and HLA in healthy donors. This table comes from immunoSEQ multiplex PCR, and its TCRdb copy is limited to in-frame clones, with some not included. The sample yields about 160,000 clones, about 80% seen once. Sample: PBMCs. Every receptor here comes from a man in his thirties or forties in good health and CMV-seronegative. The CDR3 runs from the conserved cysteine through the conserved F or W. Each record gives: CDR3 protein, CDR3 DNA, D gene, J gene, clone size, V gene. D genes are given only for firm matches. Size is omitted from some rows. Given values are once, few, many or a class for expanded clones.

CDR3: CASSFHAAKNIQYF; DNA: TGTGCCAGCAGTTTCCACGCGGCCAAAAACATTCAGTACTTC; D: .; J: TRBJ2-4; size: .; V: TRBV28
CDR3: CASSSGQGGGSSYNEQFF; DNA: TGCGCCAGCAGCTCGGGACAGGGCGGGGGAAGCTCCTACAATGAGCAGTTCTTC; D: TRBD1; J: TRBJ2-1; size: few; V: TRBV5-1
CDR3: CASSLVGAGDYNEQFF; DNA: TGTGCCAGCAGCTTGGTTGGTGCGGGGGACTACAATGAGCAGTTCTTC; D: TRBD2; J: TRBJ2-1; size: once; V: TRBV5-6
CDR3: CASRLLAGVAGDTQYF; DNA: TGCGCCAGCAGACTACTAGCGGGGGTCGCGGGAGATACGCAGTATTTT; D: TRBD2; J: TRBJ2-3; size: .; V: TRBV5-1
CDR3: CASSKRGPDTGELFF; DNA: TGTGCCAGCAGCAAAAGGGGGCCGGACACCGGGGAGCTGTTTTTT; D: TRBD1; J: TRBJ2-2; size: .; V: TRBV7-3
CDR3: CASSVSPHGEQPQHF; DNA: TGTGCCAGCAGCGTCTCCCCGCACGGTGAACAGCCCCAGCATTTT; D: .; J: TRBJ1-5; size: .; V: TRBV9
CDR3: CASSTTQGTALHF; DNA: TGTGCCAGCAGCACTACACAGGGGACGGCCCTCCACTTT; D: TRBD1; J: TRBJ1-6; size: .; V: TRBV27
CDR3: CAWKAQGGYGYTF; DNA: TGTGCCTGGAAGGCTCAGGGTGGCTATGGCTACACCTTC; D: .; J: TRBJ1-2; size: .; V: TRBV30
CDR3: CASSPTARETQYF; DNA: TGTGCCAGCAGTCCGACAGCAAGGGAGACCCAGTACTTC; D: .; J: TRBJ2-5; size: few; V: TRBV27
CDR3: CASSQVMEGAVEQYF; DNA: TGCGCCAGCAGCCAAGTTATGGAGGGGGCGGTCGAGCAGTACTTC; D: .; J: TRBJ2-7; size: .; V: TRBV4-1
CDR3: CASSWTVSGKNTEAFF; DNA: TGTGCCAGCAGCTGGACAGTTTCCGGGAAGAACACTGAAGCTTTCTTT; D: .; J: TRBJ1-1; size: .; V: TRBV7-3
CDR3: CAISEPDRVGVSGYTF; DNA: TGTGCCATCAGTGAACCCGACAGGGTCGGTGTGAGCGGCTACACCTTC; D: TRBD1; J: TRBJ1-2; size: .; V: TRBV10-3
CDR3: CASSIVLLAGTNEQFF; DNA: TGTGCCAGTAGTATAGTGTTACTAGCGGGGACCAATGAGCAGTTCTTC; D: TRBD2; J: TRBJ2-1; size: .; V: TRBV19
CDR3: CASSLGGADEAFF; DNA: TGTGCCAGCAGCCTGGGGGGGGCGGATGAAGCTTTCTTT; D: .; J: TRBJ1-1; size: .; V: TRBV27
CDR3: CAWGLDRVQNTIYF; DNA: TGTGCCTGGGGGTTGGACAGGGTGCAGAACACCATATATTTT; D: TRBD1; J: TRBJ1-3; size: .; V: TRBV30